Listed below are T cell receptor beta chains from one sample, sequenced in a study of shared clonotypes between healthy human individuals. Assay: immunoSEQ multiplex PCR; the TCRdb copy retains only in-frame clones and omits some. The data hold about 1,900,000 clones, with about 95% observed a single time. The specimen sequenced was naive CD8+ T cells sorted from blood. The receptors were gathered from a man aged 18 to 29 in good health. CDR3s include the opening cysteine and the closing phenylalanine or tryptophan. Fields, in order: clone size, D gene, J gene, V gene, CDR3 DNA, CDR3 protein. A D gene is named only where the DNA matches it firmly. The size field is filled for only some rows; it gives once, few, many or a size class.

-,TRBD2,TRBJ2-7,TRBV29-1,TGCAGCGTTGGGCCGGGGGGCTACGAGCAGTACTTC,CSVGPGGYEQYF
-,-,TRBJ2-2,TRBV4-2,TGTGCCAGCAGAGTCGGGACTGCGAACACCGGGGAGCTGTTTTTT,CASRVGTANTGELFF
-,TRBD1,TRBJ1-1,TRBV25-1,TGTGCCAGCAGTCCAGGGGGCGTCACTGAAGCTTTCTTT,CASSPGGVTEAFF
few,-,TRBJ1-5,TRBV5-4,TGTGCCAGCAGCGGAACAGACCATAGCAATCAGCCCCAGCATTTT,CASSGTDHSNQPQHF
-,-,TRBJ1-3,TRBV30,TGTGCCTGGAGTGAGGGGACGTTCTCTGGAAACACCATATATTTT,CAWSEGTFSGNTIYF
-,-,TRBJ1-1,TRBV7-3,TGTGCCAGCAGCTTATTAGGGTACACTGAAGCTTTCTTT,CASSLLGYTEAFF
-,-,TRBJ2-3,TRBV7-8,TGTGCCAGCAGCTTCTTCAGAGGATCAGCCGATACGCAGTATTTT,CASSFFRGSADTQYF
-,TRBD2,TRBJ2-1,TRBV5-1,TGCGCCAGCAGCTTGGAAGGGACTAGCCTTGGGGATGAGCAGTTCTTC,CASSLEGTSLGDEQFF
-,-,TRBJ1-1,TRBV5-1,TGCGCCAGCAGCTTGGGTAAAGGGGTGGAAGCTTTCTTT,CASSLGKGVEAFF
-,-,TRBJ1-2,TRBV5-6,TGTGCCAGCAGCTTGTTCAGCGGGGACTATGGCTACACCTTC,CASSLFSGDYGYTF
-,TRBD1,TRBJ2-7,TRBV5-4,TGTGCCAGCAGCTTGTGGGGGGGACAGGGCTACGAGCAGTACTTC,CASSLWGGQGYEQYF
few,-,TRBJ2-7,TRBV13,TGTGCCAGCAGCCCTACAGGTTCCTACGAGCAGTACTTC,CASSPTGSYEQYF
-,TRBD1,TRBJ2-5,TRBV9,TGTGCCAGCAGCGTAGAGGGGACAGGGGGCGCCCAAGAGACCCAGTACTTC,CASSVEGTGGAQETQYF
-,-,TRBJ2-1,TRBV27,TGTGCCAGCAGTTTTAGAAATGAGCAGTTCTTC,CASSFRNEQFF
-,-,TRBJ2-2,TRBV5-6,TGTGCCAGCACTCAGGGGGACTACCACCGGGAGCTGTTTTTT,CASTQGDYHRELFF
-,-,TRBJ1-1,TRBV19,TGTGCCAGTAGTTGGGCAGGGGCTGGGAACACTGAAGCTTTCTTT,CASSWAGAGNTEAFF
few,TRBD1,TRBJ1-2,TRBV19,TGTGCCAGTACAGGGGGCGGCGGCTACACCTTC,CASTGGGGYTF
-,-,TRBJ1-2,TRBV15,TGTGCCACCAGCAGAGACCGAGGGGTCAGCGGCTACACCTTC,CATSRDRGVSGYTF
-,-,TRBJ2-5,TRBV20-1,TGCAGTGCACCAACCGAGGGGGCCCAGTACTTC,CSAPTEGAQYF
-,TRBD2,TRBJ2-3,TRBV19,TGTGCCAGCGCTAGCGGGGGGTACGCAGATACGCAGTATTTT,CASASGGYADTQYF
-,-,TRBJ1-1,TRBV5-6,TGTGCCAGCAGCGGAATACAGGGCGGGAGCACTGAAGCTTTCTTT,CASSGIQGGSTEAFF
-,TRBD2,TRBJ2-1,TRBV9,TGTGCCAGCAGCGATATAGCGGGAGTGGGGAATGAGCAGTTCTTC,CASSDIAGVGNEQFF
few,-,TRBJ1-2,TRBV7-6,TGTGCCAGCAGCTTGCCGGGCGTGGATGGCTACACCTTC,CASSLPGVDGYTF
-,-,TRBJ2-1,TRBV9,TGTGCCAGCAGCGACCAGTCCTACAATGAGCAGTTCTTC,CASSDQSYNEQFF
-,-,TRBJ1-6,TRBV19,TGTGCCAGTAGTATTAACGACTATGGCTCCTATAATTCACCCCTCCACTTT,CASSINDYGSYNSPLHF